The subject of this entry is one T cell receptor (beta chain). As yet, its antigen is unknown. This table comes from immunoSEQ multiplex PCR, and its TCRdb copy is limited to in-frame clones, with some not included. Of 42,000 or so clones listed, approximately 84% are singletons. CDR1 and CDR2 (germline): SGHRS, YFSETQ. The CDR3 runs to 19 residues. Deletions cut 1 base from V and 3 bases from J, with 20 bases between. The record originates from a study of OX40 agonist ivuxolimab in advanced cancers. Study results and limitations: With doses of 0.1-3.0 mg/kg, partial responders showed among the lowest clonal expansion.

The V gene is TRBV5-1, the J gene TRBJ2-6, with a weak D call TRBD2 (5 bases). This TCR was sampled from an adult with an advanced solid tumor such as melanoma, head and neck, liver or kidney cancer. The sequenced sample was CD4+ or CD8+ T cells sorted from blood, obtained in a trial of the OX40 agonist ivuxolimab. The chain's CDR3 is CASSLNLNGKVGGANVLTF. The CDR3 DNA reads TGCGCCAGCAGCTTGAACCTCAACGGGAAGGTTGGTGGGGCCAACGTCCTGACTTTC.